The rows below give T cell receptor beta chains drawn from one sample of a study of beta chain features in type 1 diabetes. The data were produced by immunoSEQ multiplex PCR, yet TCRdb's version contains in-frame clones alone and is incomplete. The sample lists 300,000 to 350,000 clones; about 19% were seen once. Sequencing input: naive CD4+ T cells from blood. These receptors all stem from a woman under 30 in good health. Each CDR3 is given with its conserved first and last residue. The order of the fields is V gene, J gene, D gene, clone size, CDR3 protein, CDR3 DNA. D genes are given only for firm matches. Clone size is shown for a subset of rows, as once, few, many or a class of expanded clone.

TRBV15	TRBJ2-7	.	.	CATSRDSYEQYF	TGTGCCACCAGCAGAGATAGCTACGAGCAGTACTTC
TRBV5-4	TRBJ2-3	TRBD2	.	CASSLVSSGVTDTQYF	TGTGCCAGCAGCTTGGTTTCTAGCGGGGTTACAGATACGCAGTATTTT
TRBV2	TRBJ2-3	.	few	CASSVGTYSDTQYF	TGTGCCAGCAGTGTCGGGACTTACTCAGATACGCAGTATTTT
TRBV7-2	TRBJ2-3	.	few	CASSLSAGRGDTQYF	TGTGCCAGCAGCTTATCTGCGGGAAGGGGAGATACGCAGTATTTT
TRBV5-4	TRBJ2-1	.	few	CARVGGKAYEQFF	TGTGCCAGAGTCGGCGGGAAGGCGTATGAGCAGTTCTTC
TRBV27	TRBJ2-5	TRBD2	.	CASSFAGTSGETQYF	TGTGCCAGCAGTTTCGCCGGGACTAGCGGAGAGACCCAGTACTTC
TRBV5-6	TRBJ2-7	TRBD2	few	CASSLVASGWAYEQYF	TGTGCCAGCAGCTTGGTGGCTAGCGGGTGGGCCTACGAGCAGTACTTC
TRBV5-1	TRBJ2-5	TRBD2	.	CASGRLAEETQYF	TGCGCCAGCGGTCGACTAGCGGAGGAGACCCAGTACTTC
TRBV7-2	TRBJ2-7	.	.	CATSYGYREKEQYF	TGTGCCACCTCTTATGGGTACAGGGAAAAGGAGCAGTACTTC
TRBV19	TRBJ2-1	.	.	CASGAGHNEQFF	TGTGCCAGTGGGGCGGGACACAATGAGCAGTTCTTC
TRBV30	TRBJ1-5	.	.	CAWSPGDYQPQHF	TGTGCCTGGAGTCCGGGGGACTATCAGCCCCAGCATTTT
TRBV4-1	TRBJ2-7	TRBD1	.	CASSQEVAGQGGSYEQYF	TGCGCCAGCAGCCAAGAGGTAGCGGGACAGGGGGGATCCTACGAGCAGTACTTC
TRBV6-5	TRBJ1-1	.	.	CASRGVNTEAFF	TGTGCCAGCAGGGGAGTAAACACTGAAGCTTTCTTT
TRBV2	TRBJ2-3	.	once	CASGGELSTGQYF	TGTGCCAGCGGTGGGGAGCTCTCCACGGGGCAGTATTTT
TRBV11-2	TRBJ2-1	.	.	CASSLGGRYEQFF	TGTGCCAGCAGCTTAGGTGGGAGGTATGAGCAGTTCTTC
TRBV5-1	TRBJ2-1	TRBD1	few	CASSLGTGSYNEQFF	TGCGCCAGCAGCTTGGGGACAGGTTCCTACAATGAGCAGTTCTTC
TRBV7-3	TRBJ2-7	.	.	CASSAVRFRDYEQYF	TGTGCCAGCAGCGCCGTCAGGTTTCGAGATTACGAGCAGTACTTC
TRBV19	TRBJ2-3	.	.	CASRTPSTDTQYF	TGTGCCAGTAGAACTCCATCGACAGATACGCAGTATTTT
TRBV7-9	TRBJ1-5	.	few	CASTYEGNSNQPQHF	TGTGCCAGCACCTATGAGGGTAATAGCAATCAGCCCCAGCATTTT
TRBV10-3	TRBJ1-6	.	few	CAISESTGFSPLHF	TGTGCCATCAGTGAGTCCACAGGGTTTTCACCCCTCCACTTT
TRBV9	TRBJ2-7	TRBD2	.	CASSLGTSGDNTYEQYF	TGTGCCAGCAGCTTAGGGACTAGCGGAGACAATACCTACGAGCAGTACTTC
TRBV7-2	TRBJ2-1	TRBD1	.	CASSPWTGEGNEQFF	TGTGCCAGCAGCCCTTGGACAGGGGAGGGCAATGAGCAGTTCTTC
TRBV18	TRBJ1-1	.	.	CASSPPGGEAFF	TGTGCCAGCTCACCACCGGGGGGTGAAGCTTTCTTT
TRBV7-9	TRBJ2-4	.	.	CASSFGENIQYF	TGTGCCAGCAGCTTCGGGGAAAACATTCAGTACTTC
TRBV27	TRBJ2-7	TRBD2	.	CASSLREVEQYF	TGTGCCAGCAGTTTACGGGAGGTCGAGCAGTACTTC
TRBV6-5	TRBJ1-2	TRBD1	.	CASSYSDRSYGYTF	TGTGCCAGCAGTTACTCGGACAGGAGCTATGGCTACACCTTC
TRBV1	TRBJ1-6	.	.	CTSSPLGQGVQSPLHF	TGCACCAGCAGCCCCCTAGGACAGGGGGTGCAATCACCCCTCCACTTT
TRBV6-6	TRBJ1-1	.	.	CASRLDTYTEAFF	TGTGCCAGCAGATTGGACACCTACACTGAAGCTTTCTTT
TRBV14	TRBJ1-6	.	.	CASSQARDSPLHF	TGTGCCAGCAGCCAGGCCAGGGATTCACCCCTCCACTTT
TRBV7-2	TRBJ2-7	.	.	CASSSIYEQYF	TGTGCCAGCAGCTCTATATACGAGCAGTACTTC
TRBV4-3	TRBJ2-3	TRBD2	.	CASSQEGGLAKTDTQYF	TGCGCCAGCAGCCAAGAGGGAGGGCTAGCGAAGACAGATACGCAGTATTTT
TRBV7-9	TRBJ1-1	.	few	CASRGTNTEAFF	TGTGCCAGTCGGGGGACGAACACTGAAGCTTTCTTT
TRBV5-4	TRBJ1-1	.	.	CASSPSFNTEAFF	TGTGCCAGCAGCCCGAGTTTCAACACTGAAGCTTTCTTT
TRBV7-9	TRBJ1-5	.	.	CASSHRDTQSDQPQHF	TGTGCCAGCAGTCACCGGGACACCCAAAGCGATCAGCCCCAGCATTTT
TRBV18	TRBJ2-7	.	.	CASSPSGGASEQYF	TGTGCCAGCTCACCCAGTGGGGGGGCCTCCGAGCAGTACTTC
TRBV19	TRBJ2-7	.	.	CASSPTAGNEQYF	TGTGCCAGTAGTCCGACTGCGGGGAACGAGCAGTACTTC
TRBV5-6	TRBJ1-1	.	few	CASSLQGGLNTEAFF	TGTGCCAGCAGCTTACAAGGCGGGTTGAACACTGAAGCTTTCTTT
TRBV19	TRBJ2-1	TRBD1	.	CASSNRRGQDNEQFF	TGTGCCAGTAGCAACCGGAGGGGACAGGACAATGAGCAGTTCTTC
TRBV2	TRBJ1-1	.	.	CASRVQGWTEAFF	TGTGCCAGCCGGGTACAGGGATGGACTGAAGCTTTCTTT
TRBV11-2	TRBJ2-6	.	few	CASSKEGAGANVLTF	TGTGCCAGCAGCAAAGAAGGAGCTGGGGCCAACGTCCTGACTTTC
TRBV15	TRBJ2-5	.	few	CATSRGTEETQYF	TGTGCCACCAGCCGCGGGACGGAAGAGACCCAGTACTTC
TRBV7-2	TRBJ2-7	.	once	CASSNRGGTGVNEQYF	TGTGCCAGCAGCAATCGGGGGGGTACAGGGGTCAACGAGCAGTACTTC
TRBV4-1	TRBJ2-7	TRBD2	few	CASSQGSSGRPGEQYF	TGCGCCAGCAGCCAAGGATCCAGCGGGAGGCCAGGAGAGCAGTACTTC
TRBV5-6	TRBJ2-2	.	.	CASSLAGVTGELFF	TGTGCCAGCAGCTTGGCCGGGGTCACCGGGGAGCTGTTTTTT
TRBV25-1	TRBJ2-5	TRBD1	.	CASSEMGQGQETQYF	TGTGCCAGCAGTGAGATGGGACAGGGCCAAGAGACCCAGTACTTC
TRBV30	TRBJ1-2	TRBD1	.	CAWSAAQGASVGYTF	TGTGCCTGGAGTGCGGCCCAGGGGGCGTCGGTTGGCTACACCTTC
TRBV5-1	TRBJ2-5	TRBD2	.	CASSSTGGTQETQYF	TGCGCCAGCAGCTCGACGGGGGGGACCCAAGAGACCCAGTACTTC
TRBV5-1	TRBJ1-2	.	.	CASSTDTNYGYTF	TGCGCCAGCAGCACGGACACGAACTATGGCTACACCTTC
TRBV23-1	TRBJ1-5	.	few	CASSQGANYSNQPQHF	TGCGCCAGCAGTCAAGGGGCAAATTATAGCAATCAGCCCCAGCATTTT
TRBV30	TRBJ1-5	.	few	CAWSVQADQPQHF	TGTGCCTGGAGTGTACAGGCAGACCAGCCCCAGCATTTT
TRBV9	TRBJ2-7	TRBD1	few	CASSLGTGGIYEQYF	TGTGCCAGCAGCCTTGGGACAGGGGGCATCTACGAGCAGTACTTC
TRBV4-3	TRBJ2-1	.	few	CASSQEERQTDQFF	TGCGCCAGCAGCCAAGAGGAGCGGCAAACGGATCAGTTCTTC